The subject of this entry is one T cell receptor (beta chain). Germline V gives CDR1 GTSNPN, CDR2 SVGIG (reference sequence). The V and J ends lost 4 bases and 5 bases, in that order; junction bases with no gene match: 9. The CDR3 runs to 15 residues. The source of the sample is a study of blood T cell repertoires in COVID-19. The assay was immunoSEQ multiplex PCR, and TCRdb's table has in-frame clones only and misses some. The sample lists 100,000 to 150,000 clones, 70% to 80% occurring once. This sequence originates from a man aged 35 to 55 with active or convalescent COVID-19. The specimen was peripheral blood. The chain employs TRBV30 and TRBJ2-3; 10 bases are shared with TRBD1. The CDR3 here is CAWTSGQGLRDTQYF. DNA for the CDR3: TGTGCCTGGACATCGGGACAGGGGCTGAGAGATACGCAGTATTTT.